This T cell receptor beta chain was recorded in a study of CD8 T cells in ankylosing spondylitis. In TCRdb, the 5' RACE reads were re-called with MiXCR into one record per CDR3 protein. The repertoire holds 200,000 or so distinct CDR3 sequences, with 10% to 15% as singletons. Findings and caveats of the study: Earlier literature documents some of the motif variants in reactive arthritis synovial fluid and blood. It was reported that disease-linked clones were significantly enriched in matched ankylosing spondylitis synovial fluid.

About this clonotype itself: The target antigen is unknown.

Trimming took off 0 bases at V and 5 bases at J, with 5 bases between the two ends. Germline-derived CDR1 and CDR2 are KGHSH and LQKENI. The CDR3 is 13 residues long. The clonotype was recovered from a female donor with ankylosing spondylitis or in good health (not recorded which). Sequenced: blood, either unsorted or a sorted T cell fraction (not recorded which). The J gene is TRBJ1-5, the V gene TRBV18; no reliable D call. CDR3 loop: CASSPPGDQPQHF. CDR3 sequence (DNA): TGTGCCAGCTCACCACCGGGTGATCAGCCCCAGCATTTT.